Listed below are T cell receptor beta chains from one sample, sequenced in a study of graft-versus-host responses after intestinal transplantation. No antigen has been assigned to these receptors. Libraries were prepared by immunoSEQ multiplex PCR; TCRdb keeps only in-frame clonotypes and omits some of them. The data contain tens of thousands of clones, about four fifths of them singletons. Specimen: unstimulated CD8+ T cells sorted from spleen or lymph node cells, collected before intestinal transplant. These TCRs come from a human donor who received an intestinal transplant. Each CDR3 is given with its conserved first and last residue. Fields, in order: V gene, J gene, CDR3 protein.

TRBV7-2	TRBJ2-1	CASRSIRDYPYNEQFF
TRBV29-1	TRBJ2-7	CSVAGGAHEQYF
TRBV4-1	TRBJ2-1	CASSQAGQGTNEQFF
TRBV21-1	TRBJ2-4	CASRPPRDIQYF
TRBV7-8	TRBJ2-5	CASSGTGVQETQYF
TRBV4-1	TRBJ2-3	CASSQQPRGGFTDTQYF
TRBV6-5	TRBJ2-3	CASSYSEWVTDTQYF
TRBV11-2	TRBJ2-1	CASSSLTSGSSYNEQFF
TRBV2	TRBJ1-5	CASSEVQGGQPQHF
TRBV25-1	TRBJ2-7	CASSEWGQGSYEQYF
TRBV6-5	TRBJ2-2	CAASKGTGELFF
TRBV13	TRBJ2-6	CASSLTPGANVLTF
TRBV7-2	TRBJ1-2	CASSLEQANYGYTF
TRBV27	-	CASSLADPYEQYF
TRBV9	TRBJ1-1	CASSQDVGVTEAFF
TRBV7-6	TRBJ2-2	CASSRGQGVLGELFF
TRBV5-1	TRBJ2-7	CASSLVSLAGIEQYF
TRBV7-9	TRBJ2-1	CASSLVGSGGYYNEQFF
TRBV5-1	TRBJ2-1	CASSTGQGTWNEQFF
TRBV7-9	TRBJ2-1	CASALTGVYEQFF
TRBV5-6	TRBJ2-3	CASSPPTGGTDTQYF
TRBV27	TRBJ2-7	CASRSYSALSYEQYF
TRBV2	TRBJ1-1	CASRGLHTEAFF
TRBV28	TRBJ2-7	CASSLRGGTGNSYEQYF
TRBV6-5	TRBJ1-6	CASSYLGTGNNSPLHF
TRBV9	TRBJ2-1	CASSTQDGPSSYNEQFF
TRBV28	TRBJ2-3	CASSLTRASGSTDTQYF
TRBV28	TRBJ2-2	CASSLFGPGDGELFF
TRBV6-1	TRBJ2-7	CASSAGRTGLAGVYEQYF
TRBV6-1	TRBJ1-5	CASSEPYFGQSNQPQHF
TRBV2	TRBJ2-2	CALLLAGGRTGELFF
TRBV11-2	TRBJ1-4	CASSLVSGQGEKLFF
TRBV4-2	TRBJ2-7	CASSQALAGGLDEQYF
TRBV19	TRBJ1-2	CASSPGEGYGYTF
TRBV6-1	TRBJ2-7	CASSDTPPGFYDEEQYF